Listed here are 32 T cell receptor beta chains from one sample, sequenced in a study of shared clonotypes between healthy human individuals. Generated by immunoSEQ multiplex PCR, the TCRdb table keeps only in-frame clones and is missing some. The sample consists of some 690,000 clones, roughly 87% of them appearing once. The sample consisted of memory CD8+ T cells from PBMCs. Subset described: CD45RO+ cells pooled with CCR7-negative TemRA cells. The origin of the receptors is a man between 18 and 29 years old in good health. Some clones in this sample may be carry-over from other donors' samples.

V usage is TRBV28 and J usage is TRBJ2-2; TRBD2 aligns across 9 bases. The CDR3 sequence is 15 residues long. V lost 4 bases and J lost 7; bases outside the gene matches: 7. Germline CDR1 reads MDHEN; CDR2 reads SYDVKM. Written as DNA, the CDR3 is TGTGCCAGCAGTTGGTTAGCGGGAGCGTTCGGGGAGCTGTTTTTT. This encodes CASSWLAGAFGELFF.

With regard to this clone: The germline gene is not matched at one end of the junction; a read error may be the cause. CDR3 DNA sequence: TGTGCCATCAGTGGGCAGCCTAACACTGAAGCTTTCTTT. This gives the protein CAISGQPNTEAFF. This chain connects TRBV6-5 to TRBJ1-1, with D unresolved. The CDR3 loop spans 13 amino acids. Germline V gene lookup returns CDR1 MNHEY and CDR2 SVGAGI.

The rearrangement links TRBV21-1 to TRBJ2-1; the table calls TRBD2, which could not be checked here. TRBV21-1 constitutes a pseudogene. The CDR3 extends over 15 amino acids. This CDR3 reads CASPNRRNSYNEQFF. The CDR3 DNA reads TGTGCCAGCCCTAATCGCCGTAATTCCTACAATGAGCAGTTCTTC.

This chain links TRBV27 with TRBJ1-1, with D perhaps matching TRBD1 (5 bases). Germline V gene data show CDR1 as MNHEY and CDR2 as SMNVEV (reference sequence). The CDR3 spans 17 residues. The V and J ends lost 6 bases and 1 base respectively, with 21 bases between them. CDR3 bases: TGTGCCAGCAGCCCAAGGGCAGGGCTAAGAGGGAACACTGAAGCTTTCTTT. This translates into CASSPRAGLRGNTEAFF.

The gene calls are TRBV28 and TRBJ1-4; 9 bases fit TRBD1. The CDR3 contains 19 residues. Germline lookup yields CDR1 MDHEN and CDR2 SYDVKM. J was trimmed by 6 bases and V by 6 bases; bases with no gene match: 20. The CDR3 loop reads CASSPSGGQGPLWDEKLFF. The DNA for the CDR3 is TGTGCCAGCAGCCCAAGTGGGGGACAGGGTCCCCTATGGGATGAAAAACTGTTTTTT.

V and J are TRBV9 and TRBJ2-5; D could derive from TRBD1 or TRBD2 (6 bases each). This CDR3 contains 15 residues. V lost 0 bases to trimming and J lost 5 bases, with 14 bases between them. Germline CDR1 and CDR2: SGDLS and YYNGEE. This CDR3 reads CASSVDRGLRETQYF. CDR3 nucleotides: TGTGCCAGCAGCGTAGACCGGGGGCTGCGGGAGACCCAGTACTTC.

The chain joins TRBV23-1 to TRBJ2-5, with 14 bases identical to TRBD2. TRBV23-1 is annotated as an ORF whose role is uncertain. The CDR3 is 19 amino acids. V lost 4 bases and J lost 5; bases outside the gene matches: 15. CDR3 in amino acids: CASSRKPQTSGRASETQYF. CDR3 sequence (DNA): TGCGCCAGCAGTCGAAAGCCCCAGACTAGCGGGAGGGCCAGTGAGACCCAGTACTTC.

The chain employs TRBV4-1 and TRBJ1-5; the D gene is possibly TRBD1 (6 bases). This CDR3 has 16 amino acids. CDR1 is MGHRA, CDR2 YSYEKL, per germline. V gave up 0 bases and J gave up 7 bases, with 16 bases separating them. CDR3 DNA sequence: TGCGCCAGCAGCCAAGATACGAGCAGGGGTTCCCAGCCCCAGCATTTT. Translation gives CASSQDTSRGSQPQHF.

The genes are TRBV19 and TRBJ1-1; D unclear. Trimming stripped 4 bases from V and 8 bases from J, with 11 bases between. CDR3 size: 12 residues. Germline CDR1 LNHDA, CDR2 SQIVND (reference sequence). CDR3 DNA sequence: TGTGCCAGTAGTAACGGGGTAACGGAAGCTTTCTTT. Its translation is CASSNGVTEAFF.

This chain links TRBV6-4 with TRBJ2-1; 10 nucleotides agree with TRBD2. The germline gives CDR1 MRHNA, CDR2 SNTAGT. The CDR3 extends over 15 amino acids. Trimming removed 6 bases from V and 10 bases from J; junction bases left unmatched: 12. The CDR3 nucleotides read TGTGCCAGCAGGGCGCTAGCGGGAGAGGCAGGGGAGCAGTTCTTC. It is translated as CASRALAGEAGEQFF.

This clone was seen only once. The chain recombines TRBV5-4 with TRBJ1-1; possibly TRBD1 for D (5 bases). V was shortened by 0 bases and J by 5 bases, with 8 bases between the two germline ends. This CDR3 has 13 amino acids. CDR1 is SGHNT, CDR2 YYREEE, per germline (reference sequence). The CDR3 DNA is TGTGCCAGCAGCTTGGCAGGGAGTACTGAAGCTTTCTTT. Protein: CASSLAGSTEAFF.

This CDR3 reads CASSVVGGSKLGDEQFF. The CDR3, as DNA: TGTGCCAGCAGCGTAGTAGGGGGGAGTAAACTCGGAGATGAGCAGTTCTTC. This chain links TRBV9 with TRBJ2-1; either TRBD1 or TRBD2 may supply D (6 bases each). This CDR3 has 17 residues. Germline values: CDR1 SGDLS, CDR2 YYNGEE. V lost 0 bases to trimming and J lost 8 bases, with 21 bases between them.

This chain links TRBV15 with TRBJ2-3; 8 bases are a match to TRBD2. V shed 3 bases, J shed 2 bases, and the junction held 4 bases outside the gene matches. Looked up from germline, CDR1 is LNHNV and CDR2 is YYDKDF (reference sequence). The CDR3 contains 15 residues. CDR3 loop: CATSSSGGSTDTQYF. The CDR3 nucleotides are TGTGCCACCAGCAGCTCGGGAGGGTCCACAGATACGCAGTATTTT.

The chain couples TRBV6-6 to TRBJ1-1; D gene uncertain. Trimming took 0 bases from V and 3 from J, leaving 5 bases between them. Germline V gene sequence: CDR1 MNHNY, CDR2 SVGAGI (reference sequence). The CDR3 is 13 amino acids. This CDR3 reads CASSYSIYTEAFF. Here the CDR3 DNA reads TGTGCCAGCAGTTACTCGATTTACACTGAAGCTTTCTTT.

CDR3 amino acids: CASRSTGMSYGYTF. DNA for the CDR3: TGTGCCAGCAGGTCGACAGGGATGTCCTATGGCTACACCTTC. V gene TRBV5-4 combines with J gene TRBJ1-2, with 7 bases identical to TRBD1. The CDR3 length is 14 residues. Germline V gene lookup returns CDR1 SGHNT and CDR2 YYREEE (reference sequence). The ends lost 5 bases at V and 4 bases at J; junction bases unmatched: 8.

In DNA form, the CDR3 reads TGTGCCATCAGTGAGTCGCGGCTCTCGGGCGCTGGCTACACCTTC. Its translation: CAISESRLSGAGYTF. The gene calls are TRBV10-3 and TRBJ1-2; D not resolved. V lost 0 bases to trimming and J lost 7 bases, with 15 bases between them. The germline V gene encodes CDR1 ENHRY and CDR2 SYGVKD. The CDR3 extends over 15 amino acids.

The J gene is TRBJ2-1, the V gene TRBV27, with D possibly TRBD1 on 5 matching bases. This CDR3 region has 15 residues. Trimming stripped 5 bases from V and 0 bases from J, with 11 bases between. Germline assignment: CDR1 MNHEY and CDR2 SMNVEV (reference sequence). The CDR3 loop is CASSETASSYNEQFF. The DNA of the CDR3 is TGTGCCAGCAGTGAGACAGCAAGCTCCTACAATGAGCAGTTCTTC.

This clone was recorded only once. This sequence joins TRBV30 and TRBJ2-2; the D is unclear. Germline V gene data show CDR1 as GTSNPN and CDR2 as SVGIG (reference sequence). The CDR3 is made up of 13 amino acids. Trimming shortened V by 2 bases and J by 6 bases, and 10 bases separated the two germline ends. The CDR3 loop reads CAWSFGSAGELFF. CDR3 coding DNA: TGTGCCTGGAGTTTTGGTTCCGCCGGGGAGCTGTTTTTT.

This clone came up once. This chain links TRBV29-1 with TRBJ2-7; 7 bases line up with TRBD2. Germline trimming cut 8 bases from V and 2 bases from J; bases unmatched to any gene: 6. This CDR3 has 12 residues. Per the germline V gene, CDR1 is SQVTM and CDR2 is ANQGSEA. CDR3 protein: CSIQRGAYEQYF. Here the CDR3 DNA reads TGCAGCATCCAACGGGGGGCCTACGAGCAGTACTTC.

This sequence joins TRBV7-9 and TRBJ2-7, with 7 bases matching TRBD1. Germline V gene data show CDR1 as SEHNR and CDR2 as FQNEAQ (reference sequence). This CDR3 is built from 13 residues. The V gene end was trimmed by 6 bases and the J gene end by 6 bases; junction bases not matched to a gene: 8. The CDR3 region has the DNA TGTGCCAGCAGGTTTCAACAGGGGAGCGAGCAGTACTTC. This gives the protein CASRFQQGSEQYF. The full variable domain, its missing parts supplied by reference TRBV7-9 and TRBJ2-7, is DTGVSQNPRHKITKRGQNVTFRCDPISEHNRLYWYRQTLGQGPEFLTYFQNEAQLEKSRLLSDRFSAERPKGSFSTLEIQRTEQGDSAMYLCASRFQQGSEQYFGPGTRLTVT.

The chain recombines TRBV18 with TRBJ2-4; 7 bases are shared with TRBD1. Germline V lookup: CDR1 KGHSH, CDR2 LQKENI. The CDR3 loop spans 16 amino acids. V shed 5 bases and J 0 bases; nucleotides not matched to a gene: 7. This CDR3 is CASSSNRGLAKNIQYF. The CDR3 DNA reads TGTGCCAGCTCATCTAACAGGGGCCTAGCCAAAAACATTCAGTACTTC. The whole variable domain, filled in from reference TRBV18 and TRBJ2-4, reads NAGVMQNPRHLVRRRGQEARLRCSPMKGHSHVYWYRQLPEEGLKFMVYLQKENIIDESGMPKERFSAEFPKEGPSILRIQQVVRGDSAAYFCASSSNRGLAKNIQYFGAGTRLSVL.

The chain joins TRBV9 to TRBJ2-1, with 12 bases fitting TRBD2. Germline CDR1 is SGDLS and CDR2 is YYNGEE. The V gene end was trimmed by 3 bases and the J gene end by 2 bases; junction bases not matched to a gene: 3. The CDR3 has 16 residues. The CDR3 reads CASSGTSGETYNEQFF. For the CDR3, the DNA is TGTGCCAGCAGCGGGACTAGCGGGGAAACCTACAATGAGCAGTTCTTC.

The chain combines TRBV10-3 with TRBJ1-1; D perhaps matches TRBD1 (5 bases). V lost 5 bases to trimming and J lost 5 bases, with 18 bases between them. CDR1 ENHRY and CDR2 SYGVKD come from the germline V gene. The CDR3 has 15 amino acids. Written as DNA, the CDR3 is TGTGCCATCAGTCCCGCGGGAGGGTGGGGGACTGAAGCTTTCTTT. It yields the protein CAISPAGGWGTEAFF.

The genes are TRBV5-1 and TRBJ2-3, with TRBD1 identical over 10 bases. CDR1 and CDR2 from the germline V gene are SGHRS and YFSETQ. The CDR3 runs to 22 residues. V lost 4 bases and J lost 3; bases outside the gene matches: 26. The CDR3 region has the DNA TGCGCCAGCAGCCACCGGGACAGGGGCCCTAACTCGCCGGGGATTTGGACAGATACGCAGTATTTT. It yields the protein CASSHRDRGPNSPGIWTDTQYF.

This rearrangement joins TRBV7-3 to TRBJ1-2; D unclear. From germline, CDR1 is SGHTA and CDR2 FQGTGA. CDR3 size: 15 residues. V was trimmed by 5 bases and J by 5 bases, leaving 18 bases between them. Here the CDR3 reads CASSPLSKAVYGYTF. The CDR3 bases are TGTGCCAGCAGCCCCCTTTCGAAGGCCGTGTATGGCTACACCTTC.

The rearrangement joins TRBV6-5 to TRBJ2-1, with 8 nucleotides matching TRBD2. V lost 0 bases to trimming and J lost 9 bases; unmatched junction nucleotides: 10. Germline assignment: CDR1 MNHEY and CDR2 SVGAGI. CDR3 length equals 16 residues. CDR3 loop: CASSYSASGSGTEQFF. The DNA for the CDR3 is TGTGCCAGCAGTTACTCCGCCAGCGGGAGTGGTACTGAGCAGTTCTTC.

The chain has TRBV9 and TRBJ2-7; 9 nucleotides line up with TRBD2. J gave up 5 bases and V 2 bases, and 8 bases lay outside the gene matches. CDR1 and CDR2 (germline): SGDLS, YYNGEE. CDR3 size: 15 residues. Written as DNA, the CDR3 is TGTGCCAGCAGCGTGGGGGTAGCGGGAGCGGACGAGCAGTACTTC. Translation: CASSVGVAGADEQYF.

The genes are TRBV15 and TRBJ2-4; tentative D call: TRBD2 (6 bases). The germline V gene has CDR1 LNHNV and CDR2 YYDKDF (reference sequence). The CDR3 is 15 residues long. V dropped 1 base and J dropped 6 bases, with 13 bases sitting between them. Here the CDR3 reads CATSRVVGGVNIQYF. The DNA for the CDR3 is TGTGCCACCAGCAGAGTGGTGGGCGGGGTAAACATTCAGTACTTC.

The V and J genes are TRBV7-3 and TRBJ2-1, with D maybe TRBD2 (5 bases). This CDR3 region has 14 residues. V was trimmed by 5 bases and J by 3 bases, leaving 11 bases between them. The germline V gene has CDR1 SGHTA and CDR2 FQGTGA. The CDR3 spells CASSPSGGYNEQFF. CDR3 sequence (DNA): TGTGCCAGCAGCCCAAGCGGAGGCTACAATGAGCAGTTCTTC.

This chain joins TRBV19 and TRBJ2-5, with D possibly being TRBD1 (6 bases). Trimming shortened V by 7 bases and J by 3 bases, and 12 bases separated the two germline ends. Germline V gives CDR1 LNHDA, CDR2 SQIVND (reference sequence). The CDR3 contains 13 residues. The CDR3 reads CASKLGGEETQYF. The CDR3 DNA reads TGTGCCAGTAAGCTTGGGGGCGAAGAGACCCAGTACTTC.

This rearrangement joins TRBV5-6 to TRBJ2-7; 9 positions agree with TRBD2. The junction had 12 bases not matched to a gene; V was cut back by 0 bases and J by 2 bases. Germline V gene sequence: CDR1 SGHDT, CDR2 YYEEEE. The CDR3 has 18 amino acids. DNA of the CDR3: TGTGCCAGCAGCTTGGGGATGAGGGCGGGAGGGGCGGCCTACGAGCAGTACTTC. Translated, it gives CASSLGMRAGGAAYEQYF.

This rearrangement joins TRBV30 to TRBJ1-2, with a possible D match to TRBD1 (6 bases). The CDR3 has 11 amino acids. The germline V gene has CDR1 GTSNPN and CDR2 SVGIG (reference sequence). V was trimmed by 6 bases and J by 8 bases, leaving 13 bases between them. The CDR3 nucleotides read TGTGCCTGCGCGTACAGGGAGGGCTACACCTTC. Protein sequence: CACAYREGYTF.